These 7 T cell receptor beta chains share one sample of origin, sequenced in a study of T cells in Graves' hyperthyroidism and ophthalmopathy. Using RNA transcripts as the source, TCR beta CDR3 regions were amplified. The study used the HTBI primer set for a first-round RT-PCR of the TCR CDR3. MiXCR was run by TCRdb on the multiplex PCR reads, yielding one entry per CDR3 protein. The sample gives 450,000 to 700,000 distinct CDR3 sequences, about 43% of which show up once; around 20% is in the top ten. The sequenced sample consisted of peripheral blood or thyroid tissue (not recorded which). Receptors originate from an adult woman with Graves' disease, either hyperthyroidism or ophthalmopathy (not recorded which).

This clonotype was counted a few times. This chain joins TRBV27 and TRBJ1-5; a weak D match, TRBD1 (5 bases). CDR1 MNHEY and CDR2 SMNVEV come from the germline V gene (reference sequence). This CDR3 has 16 amino acids. V was clipped by 2 bases and J by 6 bases, with 17 bases between them. The CDR3 is CASSLGAGIVGQPQHF. CDR3 in DNA: TGTGCCAGCAGTTTAGGGGCGGGGATCGTAGGTCAGCCCCAGCATTTT.

J is TRBJ2-5 and V is TRBV29-1; maybe TRBD1 (5 bases). V shed 2 bases and J shed 1 base, with 11 bases lying between them. The V gene's germline CDR1 is SQVTM and CDR2 ANQGSEA. The CDR3 totals 14 residues. CDR3 DNA: TGCAGCGTTGAATTTCGACAGCTCCAAGAGACCCAGTACTTC. It encodes CSVEFRQLQETQYF.

This clonotype was picked up many times. The J gene is TRBJ2-7, the V gene TRBV10-3, with 8 bases aligning to TRBD2. The CDR3 contains 13 residues. In germline, CDR1 is ENHRY, CDR2 SYGVKD. V lost 4 bases, J lost 5 bases, and 4 bases stayed unmatched. In nucleotides, the CDR3 is TGTGCCATCAGTGCCCGACTAGCGAACGAGCAGTACTTC. Protein sequence: CAISARLANEQYF.

The genes are TRBV7-9 and TRBJ2-5, with a weak D call TRBD1 (7 bases). The germline V gene has CDR1 SEHNR and CDR2 FQNEAQ (reference sequence). The CDR3 sequence is 16 residues long. V shed 5 bases and J shed 4 bases, with 20 bases lying between them. CDR3 amino acids: CASSPTGDLKPETQYF. Here the CDR3 DNA reads TGTGCCAGCAGCCCTACAGGGGACTTAAAACCAGAGACCCAGTACTTC. The variable domain in full, completed from reference TRBV7-9 and TRBJ2-5, reads DTGVSQNPRHKITKRGQNVTFRCDPISEHNRLYWYRQTLGQGPEFLTYFQNEAQLEKSRLLSDRFSAERPKGSFSTLEIQRTEQGDSAMYLCASSPTGDLKPETQYFGPGTRLLVL.

The rearrangement joins TRBV12-3 or TRBV12-4 to TRBJ1-3; 7 bases match TRBD1. J lost 7 bases, V lost 6 bases, and 6 bases had no gene match. This CDR3 comprises 13 residues. CDR3 protein: CASSLRGVNTIYF. The CDR3 bases are TGTGCCAGCAGCCTCAGGGGGGTGAACACCATATATTTT.

This chain joins TRBV29-1 and TRBJ2-5, with 11 positions matching TRBD1. Germline CDR1 reads SQVTM; CDR2 reads ANQGSEA. CDR3 length: 14 amino acids. The J segment lost 5 bases and the V segment lost 5 bases, leaving 7 bases of the junction unmatched. In DNA form, the CDR3 reads TGCAGCGTTTACGGGACAGGGGGTCCGGAGACCCAGTACTTC. Amino acid sequence: CSVYGTGGPETQYF.

This clonotype was seen a handful of times. The chain has TRBV6-5 and TRBJ1-2; a possible D gene is TRBD1 (5 bases). Germline V gene lookup returns CDR1 MNHEY and CDR2 SVGAGI. The length of the CDR3 is 15 residues. V was pared by 4 bases and J by 4 bases, with 16 bases between. The CDR3 DNA sequence: TGTGCCAGCAGTTCACCCGGGGGACCCCTCTATGGCTACACCTTC. Protein sequence: CASSSPGGPLYGYTF.